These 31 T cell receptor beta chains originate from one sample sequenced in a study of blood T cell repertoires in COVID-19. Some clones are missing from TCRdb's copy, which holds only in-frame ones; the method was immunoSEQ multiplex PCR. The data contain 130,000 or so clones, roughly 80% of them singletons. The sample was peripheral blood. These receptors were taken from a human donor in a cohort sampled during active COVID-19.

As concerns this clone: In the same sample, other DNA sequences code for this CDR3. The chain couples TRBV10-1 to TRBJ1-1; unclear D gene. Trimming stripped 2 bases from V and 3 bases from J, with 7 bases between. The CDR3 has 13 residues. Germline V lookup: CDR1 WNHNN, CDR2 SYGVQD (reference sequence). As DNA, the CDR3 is TGCGCCAGCAGTGAGACCCGGGACACTGAAGCTTTCTTT. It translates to CASSETRDTEAFF.

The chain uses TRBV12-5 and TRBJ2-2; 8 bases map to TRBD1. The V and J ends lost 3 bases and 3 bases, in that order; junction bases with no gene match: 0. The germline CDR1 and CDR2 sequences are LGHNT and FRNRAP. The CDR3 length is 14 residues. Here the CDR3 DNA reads TGTGCTAGTGGTTTACAGGGGGACACCGGGGAGCTGTTTTTT. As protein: CASGLQGDTGELFF. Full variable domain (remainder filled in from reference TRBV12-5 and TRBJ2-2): DARVTQTPRHKVTEMGQEVTMRCQPILGHNTVFWYRQTMMQGLELLAYFRNRAPLDDSGMPKDRFSAEMPDATLATLKIQPSEPRDSAVYFCASGLQGDTGELFFGEGSRLTVL.

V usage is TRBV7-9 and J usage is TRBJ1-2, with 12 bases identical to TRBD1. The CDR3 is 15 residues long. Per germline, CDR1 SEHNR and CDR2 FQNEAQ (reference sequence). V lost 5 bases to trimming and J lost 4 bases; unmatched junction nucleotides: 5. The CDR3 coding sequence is TGTGCCAGCAGCCCTGGGACAGGGGGCGCCTATGGCTACACCTTC. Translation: CASSPGTGGAYGYTF.

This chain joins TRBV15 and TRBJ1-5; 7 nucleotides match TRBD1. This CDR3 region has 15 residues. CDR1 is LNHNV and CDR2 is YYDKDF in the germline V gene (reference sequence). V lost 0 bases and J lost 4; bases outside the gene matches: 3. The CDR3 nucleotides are TGTGCCACCAGCAGAGATGGCAGGGGGAATCAGCCCCAGCATTTT. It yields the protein CATSRDGRGNQPQHF.

The CDR3 bases are TGTGCCAGCAGCCAAGACAGTTGGGCAACAGATACGCAGTATTTT. It specifies CASSQDSWATDTQYF. V gene TRBV3-1 (or the pseudogene TRBV3-2) combines with J gene TRBJ2-3, with D unresolved. With 0 bases removed from V and 3 bases from J, the gap between germline ends came to 10 bases. The CDR3 has 15 residues. From germline, CDR1 is LGHDT and CDR2 YNNKEL (reference sequence).

DNA for the CDR3: TGCAGTGCCCCTAGAGGCTACGAGCAGTACTTC. Translating it yields CSAPRGYEQYF. The V call is TRBV20-1, the J call TRBJ2-7, with no clear D. The germline gives CDR1 DFQATT, CDR2 SNEGSKA (reference sequence). This CDR3 spans 11 amino acids. V lost 6 bases and J 3 bases, leaving 9 bases between the germline ends.

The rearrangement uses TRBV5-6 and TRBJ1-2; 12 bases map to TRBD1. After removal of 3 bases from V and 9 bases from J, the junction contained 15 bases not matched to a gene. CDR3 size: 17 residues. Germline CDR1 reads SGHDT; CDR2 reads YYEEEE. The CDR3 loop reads CASSWGQGALPLHRYTF. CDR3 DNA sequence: TGTGCCAGCAGCTGGGGACAGGGGGCACTCCCCCTACACCGCTACACCTTC.

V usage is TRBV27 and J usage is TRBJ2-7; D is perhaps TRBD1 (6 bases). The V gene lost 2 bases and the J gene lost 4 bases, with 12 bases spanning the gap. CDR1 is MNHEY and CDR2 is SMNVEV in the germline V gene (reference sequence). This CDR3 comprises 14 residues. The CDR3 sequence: CASSLGQGIYEQYF. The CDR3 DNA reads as TGTGCCAGCAGTTTAGGGCAGGGGATATACGAGCAGTACTTC.

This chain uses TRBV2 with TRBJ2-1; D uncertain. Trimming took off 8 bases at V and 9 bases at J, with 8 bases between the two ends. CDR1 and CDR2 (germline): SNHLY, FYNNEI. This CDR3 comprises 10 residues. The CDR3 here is CASLETEQFF. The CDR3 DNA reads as TGTGCCAGCCTAGAAACTGAGCAGTTCTTC.

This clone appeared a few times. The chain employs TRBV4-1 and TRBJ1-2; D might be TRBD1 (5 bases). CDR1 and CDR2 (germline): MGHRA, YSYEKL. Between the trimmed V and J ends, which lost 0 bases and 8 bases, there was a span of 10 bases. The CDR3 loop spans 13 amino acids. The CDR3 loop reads CASSQETGNGYTF. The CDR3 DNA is TGCGCCAGCAGCCAAGAAACAGGAAACGGCTACACCTTC.

For the CDR3, the DNA is TGTGCCAGCAGCGTTCTCTCAGGGACTGAAGCTTTCTTT. Protein sequence: CASSVLSGTEAFF. The genes are TRBV9 and TRBJ1-1; D possibly corresponds to TRBD1 (5 bases). This CDR3 is built from 13 residues. V was trimmed by 2 bases and J by 5 bases, leaving 10 bases between them. Germline V gene lookup returns CDR1 SGDLS and CDR2 YYNGEE.

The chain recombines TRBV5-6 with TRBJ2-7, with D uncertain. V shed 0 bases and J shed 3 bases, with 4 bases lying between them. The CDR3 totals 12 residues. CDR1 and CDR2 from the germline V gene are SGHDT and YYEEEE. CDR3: CASSLAFYEQYF. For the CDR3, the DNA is TGTGCCAGCAGCTTGGCTTTCTACGAGCAGTACTTC.

CDR3 sequence: CASSRTSGESYEQYF. The CDR3, as DNA: TGTGCCAGCAGTCGGACTAGCGGCGAGTCCTACGAGCAGTACTTC. The chain has TRBV6-5 and TRBJ2-7; 10 positions agree with TRBD2. Trimming took 5 bases from V and 1 from J; bases not matched to a gene: 5. The germline CDR1 and CDR2 sequences are MNHEY and SVGAGI. The CDR3 has 15 residues.

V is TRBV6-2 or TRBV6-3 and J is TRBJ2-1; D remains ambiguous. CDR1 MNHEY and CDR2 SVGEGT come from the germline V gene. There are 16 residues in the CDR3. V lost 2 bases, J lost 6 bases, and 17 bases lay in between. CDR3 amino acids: CASSYPAGVGLNEQFF. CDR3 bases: TGTGCCAGCAGTTACCCGGCCGGTGTGGGCCTCAATGAGCAGTTCTTC.

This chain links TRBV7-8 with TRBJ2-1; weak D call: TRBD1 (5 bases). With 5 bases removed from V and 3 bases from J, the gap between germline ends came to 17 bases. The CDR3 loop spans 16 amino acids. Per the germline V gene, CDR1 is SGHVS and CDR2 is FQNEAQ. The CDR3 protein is CASSLRGGGHYNEQFF. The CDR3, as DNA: TGTGCCAGCAGCCTAAGGGGTGGCGGACACTACAATGAGCAGTTCTTC.

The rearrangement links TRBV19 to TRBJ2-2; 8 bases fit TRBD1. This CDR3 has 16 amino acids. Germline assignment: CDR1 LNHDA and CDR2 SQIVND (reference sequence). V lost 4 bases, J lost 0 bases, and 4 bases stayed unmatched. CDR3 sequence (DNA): TGTGCCAGTAGTACCCTGACAGGGGCGAACACCGGGGAGCTGTTTTTT. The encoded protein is CASSTLTGANTGELFF.

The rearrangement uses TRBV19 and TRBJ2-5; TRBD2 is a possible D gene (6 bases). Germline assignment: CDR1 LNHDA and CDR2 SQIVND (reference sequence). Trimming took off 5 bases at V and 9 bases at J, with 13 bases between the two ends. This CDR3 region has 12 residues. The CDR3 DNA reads TGTGCCAGTAGTGCGGGACTTAGGGCCCAGTACTTC. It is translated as CASSAGLRAQYF.

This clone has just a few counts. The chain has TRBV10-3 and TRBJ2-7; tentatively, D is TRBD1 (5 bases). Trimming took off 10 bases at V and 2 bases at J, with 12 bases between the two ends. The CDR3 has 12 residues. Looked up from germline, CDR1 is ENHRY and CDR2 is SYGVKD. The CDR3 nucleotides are TGTGCCACCGGTGAGACAGCCTACGAGCAGTACTTC. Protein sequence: CATGETAYEQYF.

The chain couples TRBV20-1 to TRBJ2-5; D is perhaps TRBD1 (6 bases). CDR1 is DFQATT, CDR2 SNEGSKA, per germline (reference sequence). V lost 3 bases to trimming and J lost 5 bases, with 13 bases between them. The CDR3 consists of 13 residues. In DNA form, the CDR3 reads TGCAGTGCTAGTCGGGGACATGGGGAGACCCAGTACTTC. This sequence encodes CSASRGHGETQYF.

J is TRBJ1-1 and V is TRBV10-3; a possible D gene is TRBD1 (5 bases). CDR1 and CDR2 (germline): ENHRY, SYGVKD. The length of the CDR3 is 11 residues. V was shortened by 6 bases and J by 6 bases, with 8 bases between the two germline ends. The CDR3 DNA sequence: TGTGCCATCAGATCGGGGGCTGAAGCTTTCTTT. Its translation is CAIRSGAEAFF.

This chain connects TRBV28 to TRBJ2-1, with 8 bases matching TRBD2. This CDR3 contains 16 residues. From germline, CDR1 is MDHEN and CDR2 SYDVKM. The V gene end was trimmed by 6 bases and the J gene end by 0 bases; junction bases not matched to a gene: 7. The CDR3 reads CASRKKRGSSYNEQFF. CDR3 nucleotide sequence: TGTGCCAGCAGAAAAAAGCGGGGGTCCTCCTACAATGAGCAGTTCTTC.

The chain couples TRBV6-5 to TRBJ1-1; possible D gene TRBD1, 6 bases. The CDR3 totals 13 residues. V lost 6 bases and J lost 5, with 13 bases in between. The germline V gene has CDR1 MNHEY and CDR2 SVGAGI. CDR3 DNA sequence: TGTGCCAGCAGGCAGGGGCTTGGTACTGAAGCTTTCTTT. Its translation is CASRQGLGTEAFF.

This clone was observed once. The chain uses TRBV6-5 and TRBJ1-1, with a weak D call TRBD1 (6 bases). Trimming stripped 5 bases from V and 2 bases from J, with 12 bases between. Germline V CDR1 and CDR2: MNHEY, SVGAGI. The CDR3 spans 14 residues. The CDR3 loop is CASSRTGINTEAFF. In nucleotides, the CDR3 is TGTGCCAGCAGTAGAACAGGGATAAACACTGAAGCTTTCTTT.

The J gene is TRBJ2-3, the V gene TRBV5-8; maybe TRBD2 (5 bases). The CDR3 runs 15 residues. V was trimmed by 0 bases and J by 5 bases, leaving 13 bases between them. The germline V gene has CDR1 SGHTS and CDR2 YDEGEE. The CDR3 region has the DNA TGTGCCAGCAGCTTGGGAGAGGGTCACCGAGATACGCAGTATTTT. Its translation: CASSLGEGHRDTQYF.

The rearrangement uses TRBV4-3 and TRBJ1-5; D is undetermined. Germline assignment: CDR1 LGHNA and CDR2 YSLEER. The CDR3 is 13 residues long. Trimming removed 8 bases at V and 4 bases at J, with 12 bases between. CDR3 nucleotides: TGCGCCAGCTCCCTTACACAAAATCAGCCCCAGCATTTT. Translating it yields CASSLTQNQPQHF.

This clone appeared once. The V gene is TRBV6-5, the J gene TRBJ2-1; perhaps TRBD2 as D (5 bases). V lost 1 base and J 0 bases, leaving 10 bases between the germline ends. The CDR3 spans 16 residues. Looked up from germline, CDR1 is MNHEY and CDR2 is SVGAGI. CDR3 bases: TGTGCCAGCAGTTACTATCGGGGTAGCTCCTACAATGAGCAGTTCTTC. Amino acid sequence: CASSYYRGSSYNEQFF.

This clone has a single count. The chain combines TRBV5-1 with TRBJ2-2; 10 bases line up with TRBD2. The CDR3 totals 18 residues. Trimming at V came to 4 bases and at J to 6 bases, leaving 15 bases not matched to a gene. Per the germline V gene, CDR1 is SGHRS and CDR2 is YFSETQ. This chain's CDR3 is CASSILPQAGGPSGELFF. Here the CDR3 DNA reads TGCGCCAGCAGCATACTCCCCCAAGCGGGGGGGCCCTCCGGGGAGCTGTTTTTT.

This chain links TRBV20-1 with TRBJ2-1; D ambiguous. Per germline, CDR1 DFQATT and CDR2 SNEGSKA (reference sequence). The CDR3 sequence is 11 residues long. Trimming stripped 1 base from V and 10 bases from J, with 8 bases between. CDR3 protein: CSARGEAEQFF. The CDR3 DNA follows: TGCAGTGCTAGAGGTGAGGCGGAGCAGTTCTTC.

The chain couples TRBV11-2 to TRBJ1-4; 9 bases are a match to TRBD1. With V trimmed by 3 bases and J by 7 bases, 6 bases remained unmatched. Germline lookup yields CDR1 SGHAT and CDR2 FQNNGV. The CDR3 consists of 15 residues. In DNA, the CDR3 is TGTGCCAGCAGCTTGGGGACAGGGAACTCTGAAAAACTGTTTTTT. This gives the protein CASSLGTGNSEKLFF.

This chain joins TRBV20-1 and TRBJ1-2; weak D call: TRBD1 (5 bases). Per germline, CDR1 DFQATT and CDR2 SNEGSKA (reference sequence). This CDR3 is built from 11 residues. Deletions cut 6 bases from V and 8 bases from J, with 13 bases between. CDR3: CSASRTLGYTF. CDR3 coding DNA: TGCAGTGCATCACGGACACTCGGCTACACCTTC.

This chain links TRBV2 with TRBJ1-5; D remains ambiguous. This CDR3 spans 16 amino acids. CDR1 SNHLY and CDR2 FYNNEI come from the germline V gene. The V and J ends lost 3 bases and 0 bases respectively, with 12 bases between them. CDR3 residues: CASSEAGLYSNQPQHF. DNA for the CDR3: TGTGCCAGCAGTGAGGCAGGACTGTATAGCAATCAGCCCCAGCATTTT.